The 6 T cell receptor beta chains below all came from one sample that was sequenced in a study of CD8 T cells in ankylosing spondylitis. Points from the study as a whole: What appeared characteristic of ankylosing spondylitis blood was a TCR beta motif of eight highly homologous variants.

What these receptors recognize is not known. TCRdb processed the 5' RACE reads anew with MiXCR; each CDR3 protein has one entry. Among roughly 350,000 distinct CDR3 sequences, approximately 8.2% were seen once, and the ten largest hold about 15%. Sequenced: blood, either unsorted or a sorted T cell fraction (not recorded which). The receptors shown here come from a male donor with ankylosing spondylitis.

The chain joins TRBV7-3 to TRBJ2-1, with 7 nucleotides matching TRBD1. This CDR3 contains 16 residues. Trimming took 4 bases from V and 0 from J; bases not matched to a gene: 6. Germline CDR1 reads SGHTA; CDR2 reads FQGTGA. CDR3 loop: CASSWDSVSSYNEQFF. The CDR3 DNA reads TGTGCCAGCAGCTGGGACAGCGTGAGCTCCTACAATGAGCAGTTCTTC.

This clonotype was counted at least ten times. The chain couples TRBV28 to TRBJ2-3, with D possibly matching TRBD2 (5 bases). V lost 10 bases and J 8 bases, leaving 10 bases between the germline ends. This CDR3 is built from 10 residues. The germline V gene encodes CDR1 MDHEN and CDR2 SYDVKM. As DNA, the CDR3 is TGTGCCACCTGGGCGGGTACGCAGTATTTT. Amino acid sequence: CATWAGTQYF.

This clonotype was observed a handful of times. The chain couples TRBV19 to TRBJ2-5, with a possible D match to TRBD2 (6 bases). The V gene's germline CDR1 is LNHDA and CDR2 SQIVND (reference sequence). The germline V and J ends were trimmed by 4 bases and 5 bases, with 11 bases remaining between them. The CDR3 is made up of 13 amino acids. CDR3 nucleotide sequence: TGTGCCAGTAGTAGGCTTGGGGGGGAGACCCAGTACTTC. It encodes CASSRLGGETQYF.

This chain links TRBV27 with TRBJ2-1; TRBD2 matches at 13 bases. Germline assignment: CDR1 MNHEY and CDR2 SMNVEV (reference sequence). This CDR3 region has 15 residues. Germline trimming cut 6 bases from V and 8 bases from J; bases unmatched to any gene: 7. The CDR3 is CASRGLAGSTHEQFF. The CDR3 DNA sequence: TGTGCCAGCAGGGGACTAGCGGGAAGTACACATGAGCAGTTCTTC.

This clonotype was recorded a few times. The chain recombines TRBV5-1 with TRBJ2-7; D perhaps matches TRBD1 (5 bases). The CDR3 contains 13 residues. The V gene lost 4 bases and the J gene lost 6 bases, with 14 bases spanning the gap. From germline, CDR1 is SGHRS and CDR2 YFSETQ. CDR3 region: CASSATTVFEQYF. The CDR3 nucleotides are TGCGCCAGCAGCGCTACGACAGTATTCGAGCAGTACTTC.

There are many counts of this clonotype. V is TRBV5-1 and J is TRBJ1-6; perhaps TRBD1 as D (5 bases). The CDR3 extends over 14 amino acids. The germline V and J ends were trimmed by 3 bases and 7 bases, with 11 bases remaining between them. CDR1 and CDR2 from the germline V gene are SGHRS and YFSETQ. This CDR3 reads CASSWDLRNSPLHF. CDR3 DNA: TGCGCCAGCAGCTGGGACCTTAGGAATTCACCCCTCCACTTT.